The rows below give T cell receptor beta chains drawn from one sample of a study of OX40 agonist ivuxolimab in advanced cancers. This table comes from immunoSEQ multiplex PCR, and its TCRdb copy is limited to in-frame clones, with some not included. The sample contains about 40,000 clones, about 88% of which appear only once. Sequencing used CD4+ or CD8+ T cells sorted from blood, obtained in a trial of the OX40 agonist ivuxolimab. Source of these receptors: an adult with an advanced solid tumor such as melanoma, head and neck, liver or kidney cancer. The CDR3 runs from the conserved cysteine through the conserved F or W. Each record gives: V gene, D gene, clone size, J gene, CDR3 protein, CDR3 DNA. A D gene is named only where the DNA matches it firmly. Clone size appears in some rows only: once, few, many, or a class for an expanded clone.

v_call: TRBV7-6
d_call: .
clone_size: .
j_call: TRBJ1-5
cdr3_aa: CASSSKRGGMGQPQHF
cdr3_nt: TGTGCCAGCAGCTCCAAGCGCGGGGGGATGGGTCAGCCCCAGCATTTT

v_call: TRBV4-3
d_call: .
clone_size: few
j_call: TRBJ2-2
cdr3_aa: CASSQPASGTGELFF
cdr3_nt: TGCGCCAGCAGCCAACCGGCGTCAGGGACCGGGGAGCTGTTTTTT

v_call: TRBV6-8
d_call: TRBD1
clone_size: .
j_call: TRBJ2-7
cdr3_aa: CASSIQGAEYEQYF
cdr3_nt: TGTGCCAGCAGTATACAGGGGGCGGAATACGAGCAGTACTTC

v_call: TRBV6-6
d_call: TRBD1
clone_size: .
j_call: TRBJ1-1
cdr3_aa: CASSGRDREYTEAFF
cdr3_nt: TGTGCCAGCAGTGGCCGGGACAGGGAATACACTGAAGCTTTCTTT

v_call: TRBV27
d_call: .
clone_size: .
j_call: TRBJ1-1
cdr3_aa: CASSLSSQAWNTEAFF
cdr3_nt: TGTGCCAGCAGTTTAAGTAGTCAGGCGTGGAACACTGAAGCTTTCTTT

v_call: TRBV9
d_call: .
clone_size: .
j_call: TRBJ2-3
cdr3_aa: CASSPRNTDTQYF
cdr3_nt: TGTGCCAGCAGCCCAAGGAACACAGATACGCAGTATTTT

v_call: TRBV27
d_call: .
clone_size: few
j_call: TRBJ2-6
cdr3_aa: CASSLGQSGANVLTF
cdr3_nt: TGTGCCAGCAGTTTGGGGCAGTCTGGGGCCAACGTCCTGACTTTC

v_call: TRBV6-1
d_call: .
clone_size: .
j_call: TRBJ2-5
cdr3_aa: CASSEARRGRSQETQYF
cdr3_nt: TGTGCCAGCAGTGAAGCCCGAAGGGGACGTTCTCAAGAGACCCAGTACTTC

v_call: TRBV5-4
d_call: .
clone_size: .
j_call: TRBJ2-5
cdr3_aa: CASSLEGETQYF
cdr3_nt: TGTGCCAGCAGTCTGGAGGGAGAGACCCAGTACTTC

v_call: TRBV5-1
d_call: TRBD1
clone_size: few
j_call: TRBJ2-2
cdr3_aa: CASSSKQGAKGSGELFF
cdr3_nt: TGCGCCAGCAGCTCGAAACAGGGGGCGAAAGGTTCCGGGGAGCTGTTTTTT

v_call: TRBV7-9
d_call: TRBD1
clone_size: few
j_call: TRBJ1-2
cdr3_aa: CASSPGQGLYGYTF
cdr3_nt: TGTGCCAGCAGTCCAGGACAGGGGTTGTATGGCTACACCTTC

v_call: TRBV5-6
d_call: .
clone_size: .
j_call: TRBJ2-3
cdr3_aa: CASSLGQTDTQYF
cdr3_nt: TGTGCCAGCAGCTTGGGACAGACAGATACGCAGTATTTT

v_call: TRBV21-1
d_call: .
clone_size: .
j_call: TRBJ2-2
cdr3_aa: CASTATGGFTGELFF
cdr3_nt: TGTGCCAGCACCGCGACAGGGGGCTTCACCGGGGAGCTGTTTTTT

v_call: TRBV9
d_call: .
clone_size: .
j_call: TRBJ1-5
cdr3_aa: CASSVGGGNQPQHF
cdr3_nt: TGTGCCAGCAGCGTAGGTGGTGGCAATCAGCCCCAGCATTTT

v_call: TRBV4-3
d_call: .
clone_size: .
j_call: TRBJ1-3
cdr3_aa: CASSQDRRGSGNTIYF
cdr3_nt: TGCGCCAGCAGCCAAGATCGGAGGGGCTCTGGAAACACCATATATTTT

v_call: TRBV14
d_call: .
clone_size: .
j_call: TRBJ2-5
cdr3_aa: CASSQSLLETQYF
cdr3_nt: TGTGCCAGCAGCCAGTCTCTTTTAGAGACCCAGTACTTC

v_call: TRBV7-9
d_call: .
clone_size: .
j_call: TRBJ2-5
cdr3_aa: CASSSQNDRPYQETQYF
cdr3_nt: TGTGCCAGCAGCTCCCAGAACGACAGGCCGTACCAAGAGACCCAGTACTTC

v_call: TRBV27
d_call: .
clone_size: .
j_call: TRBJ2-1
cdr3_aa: CASTFSLNVGDEQFF
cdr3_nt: TGTGCCAGCACCTTCAGTCTTAATGTGGGCGATGAGCAGTTCTTC

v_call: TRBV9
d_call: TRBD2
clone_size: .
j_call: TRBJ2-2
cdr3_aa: CASTTSGGAVTGELFF
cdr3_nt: TGTGCCAGCACCACTAGCGGGGGGGCGGTCACCGGGGAGCTGTTTTTT

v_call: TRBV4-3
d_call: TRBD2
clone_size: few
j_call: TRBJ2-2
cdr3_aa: CASSQDTSGTGELFF
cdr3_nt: TGCGCCAGCAGCCAAGATACTAGCGGCACCGGGGAGCTGTTTTTT

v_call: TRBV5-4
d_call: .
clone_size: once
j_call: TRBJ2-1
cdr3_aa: CASSLGQNEQFF
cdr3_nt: TGTGCCAGCAGCTTGGGGCAGAATGAGCAGTTCTTC

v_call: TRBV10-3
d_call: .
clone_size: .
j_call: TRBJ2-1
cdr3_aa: CAIRGIPGGNNYNEQFF
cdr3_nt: TGTGCCATCAGGGGGATCCCTGGAGGGAATAACTACAATGAGCAGTTCTTC

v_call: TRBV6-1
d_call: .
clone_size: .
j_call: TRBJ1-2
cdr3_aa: CASSDTTGFLGGYTF
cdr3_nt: TGTGCCAGCAGTGATACGACAGGCTTCTTAGGCGGCTACACCTTC

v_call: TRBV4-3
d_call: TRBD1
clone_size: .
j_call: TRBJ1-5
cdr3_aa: CASSQLGTAEFNQPQHF
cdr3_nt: TGCGCCAGCAGCCAACTTGGGACAGCTGAATTCAATCAGCCCCAGCATTTT

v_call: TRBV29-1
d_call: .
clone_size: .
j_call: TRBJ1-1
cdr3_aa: CSVHSNTEAFF
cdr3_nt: TGCAGCGTTCATAGCAACACTGAAGCTTTCTTT